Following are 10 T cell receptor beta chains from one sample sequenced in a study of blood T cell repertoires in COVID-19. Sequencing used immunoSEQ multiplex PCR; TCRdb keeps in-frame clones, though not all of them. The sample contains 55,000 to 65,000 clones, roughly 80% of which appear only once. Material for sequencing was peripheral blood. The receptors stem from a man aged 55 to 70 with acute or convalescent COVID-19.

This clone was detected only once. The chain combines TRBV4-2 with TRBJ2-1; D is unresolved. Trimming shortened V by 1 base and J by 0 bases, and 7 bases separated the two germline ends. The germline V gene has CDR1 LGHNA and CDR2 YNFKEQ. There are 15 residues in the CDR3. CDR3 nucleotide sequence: TGTGCCAGCAGCCAAGTAACCGGCTCCTACAATGAGCAGTTCTTC. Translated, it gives CASSQVTGSYNEQFF.

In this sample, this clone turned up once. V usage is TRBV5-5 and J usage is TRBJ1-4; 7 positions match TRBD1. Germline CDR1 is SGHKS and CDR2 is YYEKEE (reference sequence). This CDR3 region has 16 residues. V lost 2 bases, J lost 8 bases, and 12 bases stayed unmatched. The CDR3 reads CASSFLMPGQTEKLFF. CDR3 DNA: TGTGCCAGCAGCTTTTTGATGCCGGGACAGACCGAAAAACTGTTTTTT.

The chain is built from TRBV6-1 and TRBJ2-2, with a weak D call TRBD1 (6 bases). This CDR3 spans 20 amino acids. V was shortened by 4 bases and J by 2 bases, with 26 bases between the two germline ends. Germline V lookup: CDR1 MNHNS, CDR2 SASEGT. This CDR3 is CASSVTGTTRFTLNTGELFF. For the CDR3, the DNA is TGTGCCAGCAGTGTTACCGGGACAACACGATTTACGCTAAACACCGGGGAGCTGTTTTTT.

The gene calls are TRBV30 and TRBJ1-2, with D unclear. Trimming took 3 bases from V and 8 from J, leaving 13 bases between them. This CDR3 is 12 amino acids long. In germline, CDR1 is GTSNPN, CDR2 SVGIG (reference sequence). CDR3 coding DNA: TGTGCCTGGAGCTCAAAAGGAGGGGGCTACACCTTC. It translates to CAWSSKGGGYTF.

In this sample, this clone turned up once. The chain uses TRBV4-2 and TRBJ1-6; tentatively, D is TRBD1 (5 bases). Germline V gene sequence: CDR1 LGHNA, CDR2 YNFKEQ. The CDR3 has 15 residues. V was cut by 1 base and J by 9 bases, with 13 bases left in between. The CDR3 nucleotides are TGTGCCAGCAGCCAAGGGAGCAGGGTAGTTTCACCCCTCCACTTT. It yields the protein CASSQGSRVVSPLHF.

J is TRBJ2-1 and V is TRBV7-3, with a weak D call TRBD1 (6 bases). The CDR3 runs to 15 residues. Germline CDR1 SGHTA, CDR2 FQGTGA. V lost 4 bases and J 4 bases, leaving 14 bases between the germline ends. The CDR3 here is CASSSGTPTYNEQFF. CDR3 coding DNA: TGTGCCAGCAGCTCCGGGACACCAACTTACAATGAGCAGTTCTTC.

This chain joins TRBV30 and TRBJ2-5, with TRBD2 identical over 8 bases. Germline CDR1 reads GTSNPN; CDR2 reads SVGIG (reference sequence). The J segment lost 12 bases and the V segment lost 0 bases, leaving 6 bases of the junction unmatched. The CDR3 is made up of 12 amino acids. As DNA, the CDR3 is TGTGCCTGGAGTGTCTCACCCGGGGGGGAGTACTTC. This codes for CAWSVSPGGEYF.

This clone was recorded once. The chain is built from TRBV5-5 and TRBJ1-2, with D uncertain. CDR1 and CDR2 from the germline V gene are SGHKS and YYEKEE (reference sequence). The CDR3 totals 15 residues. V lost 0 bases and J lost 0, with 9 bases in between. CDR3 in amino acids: CASSLGVSANYGYTF. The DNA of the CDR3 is TGTGCCAGCAGCTTGGGGGTTAGCGCTAACTATGGCTACACCTTC.

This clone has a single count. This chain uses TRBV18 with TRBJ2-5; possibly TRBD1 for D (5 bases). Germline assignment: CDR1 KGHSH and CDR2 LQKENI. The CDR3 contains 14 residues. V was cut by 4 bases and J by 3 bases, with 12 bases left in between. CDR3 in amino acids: CASSLNRSKETQYF. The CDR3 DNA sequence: TGTGCCAGCTCACTCAACAGGTCAAAAGAGACCCAGTACTTC.

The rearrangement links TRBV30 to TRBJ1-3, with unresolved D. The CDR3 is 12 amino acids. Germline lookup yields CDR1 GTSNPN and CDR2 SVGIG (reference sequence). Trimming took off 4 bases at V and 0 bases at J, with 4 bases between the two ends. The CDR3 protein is CAWKYSGNTIYF. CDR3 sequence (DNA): TGTGCCTGGAAATACTCTGGAAACACCATATATTTT.